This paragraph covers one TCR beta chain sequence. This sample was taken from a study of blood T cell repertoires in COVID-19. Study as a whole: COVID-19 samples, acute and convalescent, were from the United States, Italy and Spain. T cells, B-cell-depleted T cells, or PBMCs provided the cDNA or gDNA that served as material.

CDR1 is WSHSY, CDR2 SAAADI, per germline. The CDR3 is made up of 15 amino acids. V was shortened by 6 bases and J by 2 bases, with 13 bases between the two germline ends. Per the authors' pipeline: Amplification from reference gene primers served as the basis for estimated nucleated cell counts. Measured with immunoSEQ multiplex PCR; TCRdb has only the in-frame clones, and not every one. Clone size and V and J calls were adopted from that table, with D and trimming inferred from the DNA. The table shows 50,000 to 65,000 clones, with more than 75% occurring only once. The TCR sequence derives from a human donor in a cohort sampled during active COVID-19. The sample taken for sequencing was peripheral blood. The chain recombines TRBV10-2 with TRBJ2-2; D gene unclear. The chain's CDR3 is CASSPVSLNTGELFF. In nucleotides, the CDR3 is TGCGCCAGCAGCCCGGTATCCCTTAACACCGGGGAGCTGTTTTTT.